This T cell receptor (beta chain) came from a study of T cell changes during pregnancy in multiple sclerosis. Trimming took 5 bases from V and 5 from J; bases not matched to a gene: 6. The CDR3 spans 13 residues. In germline, CDR1 is MDHEN, CDR2 SYDVKM. This clone is a singleton in its sample. Using immunoSEQ multiplex PCR, the repertoire was profiled, and TCRdb retains in-frame clones only, with some absent. The top ten hold 2% of the sample, which has around 69,000 clones, 85% to 95% seen once. The TCR originated in a female donor in good health, enrolled as a control in a pregnancy study. The chain employs TRBV28 and TRBJ2-7; 7 nucleotides line up with TRBD1. Sequences were derived from peripheral blood, sampled in the third trimester of pregnancy. The CDR3 region is CASSLDRRDEQYF. CDR3 DNA: TGTGCCAGCAGTCTGGACAGGCGGGACGAGCAGTACTTC.